The present TCR beta chain was sequenced within a study of blood T cell repertoires in COVID-19. Whole-study context: T cells, B-cell-depleted T cells, or PBMCs provided the cDNA or gDNA that served as material.

Repertoires were generated with immunoSEQ multiplex PCR, while TCRdb's copy carries only in-frame clones and drops some. The sample shows 150,000 to 170,000 clones, roughly 84% of them seen only once. Germline CDR1 and CDR2: SGHKS and YYEKEE (reference sequence). The CDR3 has 13 amino acids. V shed 4 bases and J shed 4 bases, with 9 bases lying between them. What was sequenced was peripheral blood. This TCR was sampled from a man in his sixties with COVID-19, enrolled during active disease. The chain is built from TRBV5-5 and TRBJ1-5; D unresolved. CDR3: CASSTLQNQPQHF. The CDR3 nucleotides are TGTGCCAGCAGCACCTTACAGAATCAGCCCCAGCATTTT.